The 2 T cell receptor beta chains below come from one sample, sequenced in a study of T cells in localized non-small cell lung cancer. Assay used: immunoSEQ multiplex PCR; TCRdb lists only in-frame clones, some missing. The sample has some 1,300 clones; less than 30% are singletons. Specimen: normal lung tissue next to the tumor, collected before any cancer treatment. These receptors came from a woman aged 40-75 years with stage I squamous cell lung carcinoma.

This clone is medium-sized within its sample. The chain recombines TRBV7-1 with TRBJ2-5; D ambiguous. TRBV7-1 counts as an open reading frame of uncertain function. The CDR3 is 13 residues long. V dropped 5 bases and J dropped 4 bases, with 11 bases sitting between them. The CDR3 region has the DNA TGTGCCAGCAGCCTGGACCGCGGAGAGACCCAGTACTTC. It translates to CASSLDRGETQYF.

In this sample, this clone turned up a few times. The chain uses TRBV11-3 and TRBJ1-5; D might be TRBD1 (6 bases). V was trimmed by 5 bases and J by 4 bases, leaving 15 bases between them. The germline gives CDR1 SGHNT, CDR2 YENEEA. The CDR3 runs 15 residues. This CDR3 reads CASSRAPDSNQPQHF. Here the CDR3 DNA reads TGTGCCAGCAGCCGCGCCCCGGACAGTAATCAGCCCCAGCATTTT.